This T cell receptor (beta chain) stems from a study of blood T cell repertoires in COVID-19 (dated by TCRdb to 2020 to 2022). Background on the whole study: Collaborator samples came from the United States, Italy and Spain and covered acute and convalescent phases of COVID-19. The material from the prospective study consisted of cDNA or gDNA derived from T cells, B-cell-depleted T cells, or PBMCs. Subjects who had been exposed to COVID-19, were actively infected with it, or had recovered from it provided the deeply sampled blood TCRbeta repertoires that made up the dataset. A freely available public database, intended as a resource for researchers studying the immune response to SARS-CoV-2, is where the repertoires were released. The samples were drawn from two sources: the first 160 participants of the ongoing ImmuneRACE study, and over 1,000 subjects contributed by 6 global collaborators. Nearly every sample came with metadata listing a de-identified subject ID, COVID-19 status, age in years and sex. Where available, HLA class I and class II types were taken from metadata supplied by the sample provider and were not determined by assay-based typing.

For this clone: Its recognized antigen is unknown. The record has no base qualities; no much larger clone is one base away.

The immunoSEQ Assay, a bias-controlled multiplex PCR, was used to amplify TCRbeta CDR3 regions from genomic DNA. As for how the authors treated the data: Nucleated cell counts per sample were estimated from amplification of reference gene primers within the assay. To quantify the absolute abundance of each unique TCRbeta CDR3 rearrangement, sequence reads were collapsed and filtered. For each sample, productive Simpson clonality was calculated by taking the square root of Simpson's diversity index across productive rearrangements. Imported from immuneACCESS, the table was reduced by TCRdb to in-frame sequences with V and J called. These copies leave out some clones; in studies compared against another copy, an unresolved V gene accounts for under half, and the cause of the remainder is not known. D and trimming come from the DNA, and the V and J calls and clone size come from that table. The sample includes fewer than 120,000 clones, with about 88% observed a single time. Jointly, the top ten make up approximately 3.4% of the sample.

Each collaborating institution followed its own protocols to collect whole blood in K2EDTA tubes. For TCRbeta analysis, collaborators shipped samples in one of three forms: frozen whole blood, isolated PBMCs, or DNA extracted from either of those sample types. The paper as a whole reports these results and caveats: How much clinical and demographic metadata was included differed by source and by participant, and the metadata was provided uncurated.

From its cysteine to its phenylalanine, the CDR3 spans 12 amino acids. This entry keeps only the CDR3 DNA: 36 bases, framed from base 1. Here V drops 8 bases and J drops 4 bases, and the junction holds 4 bases not matched to any gene. The sample consisted of peripheral blood. This receptor chain uses TRBV12-3 or TRBV12-4 and TRBJ2-7; 8 bases in the middle match TRBD2. The TCR was taken from a woman aged 45 to 65 with acute or convalescent COVID-19. The DNA reads as follows: TGTGCCAGCGCGCGGGAGGAGTACGAGCAGTACTTC. It translates to CASAREEYEQYF.